These T cell receptor beta chains were read from a single sample in a study of blood T cell repertoires in COVID-19. The assay was immunoSEQ multiplex PCR, and TCRdb's table has in-frame clones only and misses some. Among approximately 390,000 clones listed, roughly 89% were seen once. The sample comprised peripheral blood. These receptors originate from a man between 18 and 29 years old with active or convalescent COVID-19. CDR3s include the opening cysteine and the closing phenylalanine or tryptophan. The D gene is left open where the match is weak. Only part of the rows carry a size: once, few, many, or a class if the clone is expanded.

j_call clone_size d_call v_call cdr3_nt cdr3_aa
TRBJ2-3 NA NA TRBV28 TGTGCCAGCAGTCCCTCGGGGTTAACGAACACAGATACGCAGTATTTT CASSPSGLTNTDTQYF
TRBJ1-4 NA TRBD1 TRBV24-1 TGTGCCACCAGTGATGCCACAGGGGGACCTGAAAAACTGTTTTTT CATSDATGGPEKLFF
TRBJ2-1 few TRBD1 TRBV27 TGTGCCAGCAGTTTATCCGCCGGGACAGGGAGGGATGAGCAGTTCTTC CASSLSAGTGRDEQFF
TRBJ1-1 NA TRBD1 TRBV29-1 TGCAGCGTTGAAGAAAGAGGGGGCAACACTGAAGCTTTCTTT CSVEERGGNTEAFF
TRBJ2-5 NA TRBD2 TRBV2 TGTGCCAGCACGGGACTAGCGGACAACCAAGAGACCCAGTACTTC CASTGLADNQETQYF
TRBJ2-3 NA NA TRBV6-5 TGTGCCAGCAGGGCGGGACTCACAGATACGCAGTATTTT CASRAGLTDTQYF
TRBJ2-7 NA TRBD1 TRBV11-2 TGTGCCAGCAGCTTGGGACAGGGTCCCTACGAGCAGTACTTC CASSLGQGPYEQYF
TRBJ1-2 NA TRBD1 TRBV5-6 TGTGCCAGCAGCCCGACAGGGATGGATGGCTACACCTTC CASSPTGMDGYTF
TRBJ1-4 NA NA TRBV4-1 TGCGCCAGCAGCCAAGAAGAGAATCCGGGGACTAATGAAAAACTGTTTTTT CASSQEENPGTNEKLFF
TRBJ2-7 NA TRBD1 TRBV4-3 TGCGCCAGCAGCCAGGGTACGGGACAGGGCATTTACGAGCAGTACTTC CASSQGTGQGIYEQYF
TRBJ1-4 NA NA TRBV29-1 TGCAGCGTTGAAGATGGGAGGGCAGATGCAACTAATGAAAAACTGTTTTTT CSVEDGRADATNEKLFF